Below, one TCR beta chain is given with its context. The CDR3 spans 15 residues. Germline assignment: CDR1 MNHEY and CDR2 SVGAGI. Trimming took 5 bases from V and 4 from J; bases not matched to a gene: 6. The data are from a study of blood T cell repertoires in COVID-19. Study information: Acute-phase and convalescent COVID-19 samples originated in the United States, Italy and Spain. The analysed material was cDNA or gDNA that came from T cells, B-cell-depleted T cells, or PBMCs.

In the original processing: Amplifying reference gene primers gave estimates of nucleated cell counts. Repertoires were generated with immunoSEQ multiplex PCR, while TCRdb's copy carries only in-frame clones and drops some. V and J calls and clone size are those listed in that table; D and trimming were worked out from the DNA. The top ten clones hold roughly 3.1% of a sample with around 94,000 clones, approximately 86% of them seen once. The source is a man aged 50-59 years with active or convalescent COVID-19. The V gene is TRBV6-5, the J gene TRBJ2-1; 9 nucleotides agree with TRBD1. The sample consisted of peripheral blood. The CDR3 region is CASSPGTGHYNEQFF. CDR3 coding DNA: TGTGCCAGCAGTCCCGGGACAGGGCATTACAATGAGCAGTTCTTC.